The rows below give T cell receptor beta chains drawn from one sample of a study of OX40 agonist ivuxolimab in advanced cancers. Profiling relied on immunoSEQ multiplex PCR, and the TCRdb table lists in-frame clones only, not all of them. The sample carries approximately 99,000 clones, around 85% recorded once. Sequenced here: CD4+ or CD8+ T cells sorted from blood, sampled in a trial of the OX40 agonist ivuxolimab. Every receptor here comes from an adult with an advanced solid tumor such as melanoma, head and neck, liver or kidney cancer. The CDR3 runs from the conserved cysteine through the conserved F or W. D genes are given only for firm matches. Rows may omit the clone size; those that give it use once, few, many or a size class.

v_gene	d_gene	abundance	j_gene	CDR3aa	CDR3nt
TRBV29-1	.	few	TRBJ1-1	CSVDSANTEAFF	TGCAGCGTTGACTCAGCGAACACTGAAGCTTTCTTT
TRBV29-1	TRBD1	.	TRBJ2-7	CSVAPGQGVSYEQYF	TGCAGCGTTGCACCGGGACAGGGGGTCTCCTACGAGCAGTACTTC
TRBV5-4	TRBD1	once	TRBJ2-3	CASSYRGPLLTDTQYF	TGTGCCAGCAGCTACAGGGGGCCGCTCCTCACAGATACGCAGTATTTT
TRBV11-2	.	.	TRBJ2-7	CASSFGGLYEQYF	TGTGCCAGCAGCTTTGGAGGTCTCTACGAGCAGTACTTC
TRBV6-1	.	.	TRBJ2-1	CASRAGGGNEQFF	TGTGCCAGCAGGGCAGGGGGAGGCAATGAGCAGTTCTTC
TRBV30	.	.	TRBJ1-2	CAWRSGNYGYTF	TGTGCCTGGAGATCAGGGAACTATGGCTACACCTTC
TRBV5-1	.	once	TRBJ2-1	CASSPSSRTVYNEQFF	TGCGCCAGCAGCCCATCCTCCAGGACAGTTTACAATGAGCAGTTCTTC
TRBV18	.	.	TRBJ1-2	CASSRVTESYGYTF	TGTGCCAGCTCACGAGTGACAGAGAGCTATGGCTACACCTTC
TRBV30	TRBD1	.	TRBJ2-3	CAWSRGRTDTQYF	TGTGCCTGGAGTAGGGGGCGCACAGATACGCAGTATTTT
TRBV9	.	.	TRBJ2-2	CASSVRNGPGELFF	TGTGCCAGCAGCGTAAGGAATGGCCCCGGGGAGCTGTTTTTT
TRBV5-1	.	.	TRBJ1-6	CASSRDGNNSPLHF	TGCGCCAGCTCAAGGGACGGCAATAATTCACCCCTCCACTTT
TRBV9	.	.	TRBJ2-5	CASSVVGQETQYF	TGTGCCAGCAGCGTAGTGGGCCAAGAGACCCAGTACTTC
TRBV5-1	TRBD2	once	TRBJ2-5	CASSSGTTQETQYF	TGCGCCAGCAGCTCTGGGACTACCCAAGAGACCCAGTACTTC
TRBV6-6	TRBD1	.	TRBJ2-7	CASSAGTAYEQYF	TGTGCCAGCAGTGCCGGGACAGCCTACGAGCAGTACTTC
TRBV6-6	.	.	TRBJ1-3	CASSRPENSGNTIYF	TGTGCCAGCAGTCGACCGGAGAACTCTGGAAACACCATATATTTT
TRBV7-9	.	.	TRBJ2-1	CASSKNPGEQFF	TGTGCCAGCAGCAAAAACCCCGGTGAGCAGTTCTTC
TRBV30	TRBD1	.	TRBJ1-4	CASTTGGEKLFF	TGTGCCTCCACGACAGGGGGAGAAAAACTGTTTTTT
TRBV9	.	.	TRBJ1-4	CASSSGQTTNEKLFF	TGTGCCAGCAGCTCCGGACAGACAACTAATGAAAAACTGTTTTTT
TRBV11-2	TRBD2	once	TRBJ2-1	CASSSMTSGGYNEQFF	TGTGCCAGCAGCTCCATGACTAGCGGGGGTTACAATGAGCAGTTCTTC
TRBV6-5	.	.	TRBJ2-3	CASSYSGRGGADTQYF	TGTGCCAGCAGTTACTCGGGCAGGGGAGGGGCAGATACGCAGTATTTT
TRBV6-5	.	.	TRBJ2-1	CASGRDSSYNEQFF	TGTGCCAGCGGCCGGGACTCCTCCTACAATGAGCAGTTCTTC
TRBV5-1	.	once	TRBJ2-5	CASSFTGTHNQETQYF	TGCGCCAGCAGCTTTACCGGGACCCACAACCAAGAGACCCAGTACTTC
TRBV4-1	TRBD1	.	TRBJ1-2	CASSQERQGAFGYTF	TGCGCCAGCAGCCAAGAGAGACAGGGGGCTTTTGGCTACACCTTC
TRBV11-3	TRBD2	.	TRBJ2-5	CASSHSGLAGAGAETQYF	TGTGCCAGCAGCCACTCGGGACTAGCGGGAGCGGGTGCAGAGACCCAGTACTTC
TRBV30	.	.	TRBJ1-6	CAWGQGYNSPLHF	TGTGCCTGGGGGCAGGGTTATAATTCACCCCTCCACTTT
TRBV5-6	TRBD1	.	TRBJ1-2	CASSPGTVDYGYTF	TGTGCCAGCAGCCCCGGGACAGTCGACTATGGCTACACCTTC
TRBV4-2	.	.	TRBJ2-3	CASSQDFMRSTDTQYF	TGTGCCAGCAGCCAAGACTTTATGAGAAGCACAGATACGCAGTATTTT
TRBV4-3	.	.	TRBJ2-2	CASSQDIKTEPNTGELFF	TGCGCCAGCAGCCAAGATATTAAGACGGAGCCCAACACCGGGGAGCTGTTTTTT
TRBV7-3	.	.	TRBJ2-5	CASSRQGGSKETQYF	TGTGCCAGCAGCCGGCAGGGGGGGAGCAAGGAGACCCAGTACTTC
TRBV4-2	TRBD2	.	TRBJ2-7	CASSQGLTSALNF	TGTGCCAGCAGCCAAGGTTTGACTAGCGCCCTAAACTTC
TRBV11-3	TRBD2	once	TRBJ2-1	CASSLPGLAPNYNEQFF	TGTGCCAGCAGCTTACCAGGACTAGCCCCTAACTACAATGAGCAGTTCTTC
TRBV7-6	TRBD1	.	TRBJ2-3	CASSAGQGRGDTQYF	TGTGCCAGCAGCGCGGGACAGGGAAGGGGGGATACGCAGTATTTT
TRBV28	.	.	TRBJ1-2	CASIGGGVSGYTF	TGTGCCAGCATCGGGGGCGGGGTGAGTGGCTACACCTTC
TRBV7-8	.	.	TRBJ1-5	CASSLEGQPQHF	TGTGCCAGCAGCTTAGAGGGACAGCCCCAGCATTTT
TRBV5-4	TRBD2	.	TRBJ2-1	CASSASGRAGDEQFF	TGTGCCAGCAGCGCTAGCGGGAGGGCCGGGGATGAGCAGTTCTTC
TRBV5-4	.	.	TRBJ2-7	CASSWLTHGYEQYF	TGTGCCAGCAGCTGGTTGACCCATGGGTACGAGCAGTACTTC
TRBV30	TRBD2	.	TRBJ2-1	CAWSVLATSGVNNEQFF	TGTGCCTGGAGCGTCCTCGCGACTAGCGGAGTTAACAATGAGCAGTTCTTC
TRBV18	.	.	TRBJ1-5	CASSPGHQNQPQHF	TGTGCCAGCTCACCGGGACACCAAAATCAGCCCCAGCATTTT
TRBV7-2	.	.	TRBJ2-7	CASSSFLGEQYF	TGTGCCAGCAGCTCATTTCTTGGCGAGCAGTACTTC
TRBV18	TRBD1	.	TRBJ2-7	CASSQGKGALGGEQYF	TGTGCCAGCTCACAAGGGAAGGGGGCCCTAGGCGGCGAGCAGTACTTC
TRBV7-6	TRBD1	.	TRBJ2-7	CASSGDQGTGEQYF	TGTGCCAGCAGCGGAGATCAGGGGACAGGCGAGCAGTACTTC
TRBV6-1	TRBD2	few	TRBJ2-7	CASSGGLAGVWEQYF	TGTGCCAGCAGTGGCGGGTTAGCGGGAGTTTGGGAGCAGTACTTC
TRBV11-2	TRBD2	.	TRBJ2-5	CASSLGRGGGQYF	TGTGCCAGCAGCTTGGGGCGGGGGGGCGGCCAGTACTTC
TRBV4-1	.	.	TRBJ1-2	CASSQVPAGMSYGYTF	TGCGCCAGCAGCCAAGTTCCCGCTGGGATGAGCTATGGCTACACCTTC
TRBV19	.	.	TRBJ1-1	CASSIFRGLNTEAFF	TGTGCCAGTAGTATTTTCCGGGGGTTGAACACTGAAGCTTTCTTT
TRBV5-1	.	.	TRBJ1-4	CASSPGRFSTNEKLFF	TGCGCCAGCAGCCCGGGTCGGTTTTCGACTAATGAAAAACTGTTTTTT
TRBV27	.	.	TRBJ1-6	CASSLGTPQGSYNSPLHF	TGTGCCAGCAGTTTAGGGACGCCTCAGGGGTCCTATAATTCACCCCTCCACTTT
TRBV5-1	.	.	TRBJ2-2	CASSPRRDLNTGELFF	TGCGCCAGCAGCCCCCGGCGGGACCTAAACACCGGGGAGCTGTTTTTT
TRBV4-1	.	.	TRBJ2-2	CASSQDAGAWTGELFF	TGCGCCAGCAGCCAAGATGCAGGGGCCTGGACCGGGGAGCTGTTTTTT
TRBV11-3	.	.	TRBJ2-3	CASSRGGTQYF	TGTGCCAGCAGCAGAGGGGGTACGCAGTATTTT
TRBV6-1	.	.	TRBJ1-5	CASSEALQGWEPQHF	TGTGCCAGCAGTGAAGCGCTTCAGGGTTGGGAGCCCCAGCATTTT
TRBV7-9	TRBD1	few	TRBJ1-4	CASSLGTGNEKLFF	TGTGCCAGCAGCTTAGGGACAGGGAATGAAAAACTGTTTTTT
TRBV6-1	TRBD2	.	TRBJ2-7	CASSSTSGGYEQYF	TGTGCCAGCAGCTCGACTAGCGGGGGCTACGAGCAGTACTTC
TRBV19	.	.	TRBJ1-5	CASRGSGRKPQHF	TGTGCCAGTAGGGGATCGGGGAGGAAGCCCCAGCATTTT
TRBV4-2	TRBD1	.	TRBJ2-3	CASSQELSGGYTQYF	TGTGCCAGCAGCCAAGAATTATCAGGGGGATATACGCAGTATTTT